The 10 T cell receptor beta chains below were found in one sample sequenced in a study of T cells after yellow fever vaccination (dated by TCRdb to about 2019). Library method: 5' RACE. Sequencing instrument: Illumina HiSeq 2500. TCRdb trimmed public reads at Q25 via fastp, called clones via MiXCR and kept in-frame beta chains. Duplicate CDR3 protein sequences are folded into a single record with the most common DNA and genes. In all, the sample holds about 85,000 distinct CDR3 sequences, and about an eighth of those were seen once. The ten largest account for 20% to 25% of the sample. The treatment or condition label, as the study defines it: live attenuated yellow fever vaccine strain. The sample consisted of CD8+ T cells not binding an NS4B(214-222) dextramer, sorted from PBMCs, taken 21 days after the first yellow fever vaccination. This specimen's cell subset or site label, interpreted: NS4B epitope dextramer-negative CD8 T cells. These receptors came from a man aged 18 to 35 who received the YFV17D yellow fever vaccine.

The chain recombines TRBV27 with TRBJ2-7, with 8 bases that match TRBD2. Germline V gives CDR1 MNHEY, CDR2 SMNVEV (reference sequence). The CDR3 contains 15 residues. The ends lost 7 bases at V and 1 base at J; junction bases unmatched: 9. As DNA, the CDR3 is TGTGCCAGCACCTCGATAGCGGGGTCTTCCTACGAGCAGTACTTC. Protein product: CASTSIAGSSYEQYF.

The sample holds a few counts of this clonotype. V usage is TRBV4-1 and J usage is TRBJ2-1; D possibly corresponds to TRBD2 (7 bases). Germline CDR1 reads MGHRA; CDR2 reads YSYEKL. The CDR3 covers 17 residues. V dropped 3 bases and J dropped 0 bases, with 15 bases sitting between them. This CDR3 is CASSHRGLADSYNEQFF. For the CDR3, the DNA is TGCGCCAGCAGCCATCGGGGGCTAGCGGACTCCTACAATGAGCAGTTCTTC.

The V call is TRBV3-1, the J call TRBJ1-1, with 7 nucleotides matching TRBD1. Germline V CDR1 and CDR2: LGHDT, YNNKEL (reference sequence). The CDR3 covers 15 residues. With V trimmed by 4 bases and J by 7 bases, 12 bases remained unmatched. This CDR3 is CASSPFAGGALEAFF. CDR3 DNA: TGTGCCAGCAGCCCTTTTGCAGGGGGGGCCCTTGAAGCTTTCTTT.

This clonotype has just a few counts. The V call is TRBV29-1, the J call TRBJ2-2, with D possibly TRBD2 on 6 matching bases. Germline V gene sequence: CDR1 SQVTM, CDR2 ANQGSEA. This CDR3 contains 13 residues. Trimming took off 6 bases at V and 2 bases at J, with 10 bases between the two ends. In nucleotides, the CDR3 is TGCAGCGTCGGGACTTTAAACACCGGGGAGCTGTTTTTT. Translated, it gives CSVGTLNTGELFF.

This clonotype was counted a few times. The chain is built from TRBV7-8 and TRBJ2-5; D is possibly TRBD2 (7 bases). V was clipped by 5 bases and J by 5 bases, with 15 bases between them. The CDR3 runs 14 residues. CDR1 and CDR2 from the germline V gene are SGHVS and FQNEAQ. The CDR3 nucleotides are TGTGCCAGCAGCCAGGGGAGGGGTATGGAGACCCAGTACTTC. Protein sequence: CASSQGRGMETQYF.

Many counts were recorded for this clonotype. The chain joins TRBV18 to TRBJ2-7; tentatively, D is TRBD2 (5 bases). The germline gives CDR1 KGHSH, CDR2 LQKENI. V lost 2 bases and J 2 bases, leaving 10 bases between the germline ends. The CDR3 is 14 amino acids. The CDR3 loop reads CASSPSGRAYEQYF. The CDR3 DNA sequence: TGTGCCAGCTCACCAAGCGGACGAGCCTACGAGCAGTACTTC.

The chain uses TRBV6-5 and TRBJ2-7, with D possibly being TRBD1 (5 bases). From germline, CDR1 is MNHEY and CDR2 SVGAGI. The CDR3 runs 16 residues. The V and J ends lost 0 bases and 5 bases respectively, with 17 bases between them. The CDR3 DNA reads as TGTGCCAGCAGTTACTCGAAACTGTCAGGGTTGGACGAGCAGTACGTC. It codes for CASSYSKLSGLDEQYV.

V and J are TRBV7-2 and TRBJ1-2; D is uncertain. Germline V gene data show CDR1 as SGHTA and CDR2 as FQGNSA. This CDR3 contains 13 residues. V lost 11 bases to trimming and J lost 1 base, with 14 bases between them. CDR3 region: CASGYDNNYGYTF. The CDR3 nucleotides are TGTGCCTCCGGATACGATAATAACTATGGCTACACCTTC.

The V gene is TRBV13, the J gene TRBJ2-7; 12 bases are a match to TRBD2. Germline trimming cut 5 bases from V and 5 bases from J; bases unmatched to any gene: 7. This CDR3 contains 15 residues. Germline V gene data show CDR1 as PRHDT and CDR2 as FYEKMQ (reference sequence). Here the CDR3 reads CASSPRTSGIHEQYV. For the CDR3, the DNA is TGTGCCAGCAGCCCCCGGACTAGCGGGATCCACGAGCAGTACGTC.

The chain uses TRBV10-3 and TRBJ2-7, with D tentatively TRBD2 (6 bases). Trimming shortened V by 10 bases and J by 4 bases, and 14 bases separated the two germline ends. This CDR3 has 12 amino acids. Germline values: CDR1 ENHRY, CDR2 SYGVKD. The CDR3 reads CATHQGGYEQYF. DNA of the CDR3: TGTGCCACCCACCAGGGAGGATACGAGCAGTACTTC.